A selection of T cell receptor beta chains follows, all from one sample in a study of blood T cell repertoires in COVID-19. Here immunoSEQ multiplex PCR was the method, and the copy in TCRdb shows in-frame clones only, minus some. Among approximately 89,000 clones listed, roughly 80% were seen once. The source material was peripheral blood. The receptors shown here come from a man aged 65 to 85 with COVID-19, enrolled during active disease. CDR3s include the opening cysteine and the closing phenylalanine or tryptophan. D genes are given only for firm matches. Expanded clones get a size class; other rows say once, few or many, or leave the size out.

>TRBD2|TRBV11-2|.|TRBJ2-1
TGTGCCAGCAGCTTAGTAAGCGGGAGGGATCATGAGCAGTTCTTC
CASSLVSGRDHEQFF
>TRBD1|TRBV6-2/TRBV6-3|few|TRBJ2-7
TGTGCCAGCAGTTTCTCCGGGACAGGGAACTACGAGCAGTACTTC
CASSFSGTGNYEQYF
>.|TRBV12-5|.|TRBJ2-4
TGTGCTAGTGGTTTGGTGGGCAGCAAAAACATTCAGTACTTC
CASGLVGSKNIQYF
>TRBD1|TRBV15|.|TRBJ2-7
TGTGCCACCAGCACCCGGACAGGGGCCTACGAGCAGTACTTC
CATSTRTGAYEQYF
>.|TRBV11-2|.|TRBJ1-1
TGTGCCAGCAGCCTAAACACTGAAGCTTTCTTT
CASSLNTEAFF
>TRBD2|TRBV25-1|.|TRBJ2-1
TGTGCCAGCAGTGGGACGGGGGGTCTGTTCTTC
CASSGTGGLFF
>.|TRBV2|.|TRBJ1-4
TGTGCCAGCTTTCCCGAACCGGGGTTATGGGAAGAAAAACTGTTTTTT
CASFPEPGLWEEKLFF
>.|TRBV18|.|TRBJ1-1
TGTGCCAGCTCGCTAACGGGGGGCGAGACTGAAGCTTTCTTT
CASSLTGGETEAFF
>TRBD1|TRBV3-1/TRBV3-2|.|TRBJ2-6
TGTGCCAGCAGCCAAGCGGACAGGGCCTCTGGGGCCAACGTCCTGACTTTC
CASSQADRASGANVLTF
>.|TRBV5-4|few|TRBJ1-2
TGTGCCAGCAGCCTCCCCGGGGGGGATAACTATGGCTACACCTTC
CASSLPGGDNYGYTF
>.|TRBV5-1|few|TRBJ1-6
TGCGCCAGCAGCGCAAGGGGCGCGGCTGATAATTCACCCCTCCACTTT
CASSARGAADNSPLHF
>TRBD1|TRBV5-4|.|TRBJ1-5
TGTGCCAGCAGCACACAGGGGGTGGGTCAGCCCCAGCATTTT
CASSTQGVGQPQHF
>.|TRBV10-2|.|TRBJ2-7
TGCGCCAGCAGATGGAGTCAGGGCAACTACGAGCAGTACTTC
CASRWSQGNYEQYF
>TRBD2|TRBV6-2/TRBV6-3|.|TRBJ2-3
TGTGCCAGCAGCACCTGGACTAGCGGATATAGCACAGATACGCAGTATTTT
CASSTWTSGYSTDTQYF
>TRBD2|TRBV20-1|.|TRBJ2-7
TGCAGTTCCGGGGGGTCCTACGAGCAGTACTTC
CSSGGSYEQYF
>TRBD1|TRBV10-3|.|TRBJ2-1
TGTGCCATCAGTGATGGGACAGGGGGTGAGCAGTTCTTC
CAISDGTGGEQFF
>TRBD2|TRBV7-9|.|TRBJ2-3
TGTGCCAGCAGCTTCGGACTAGCGAGCACAGATACGCAGTATTTT
CASSFGLASTDTQYF
>.|TRBV30|few|TRBJ1-1
TGTGCCTGGAGCCCCGCGCTAAAAGCTTTCTTT
CAWSPALKAFF
>TRBD2|TRBV10-3|.|TRBJ2-7
TGTGCCATCAAAGCTAGCGGGGCGCACGAGCAGTACTTC
CAIKASGAHEQYF
>.|TRBV28|.|TRBJ1-1
TGTGCCAGCAGTCGGGGTATCACTGAAGCTTTCTTT
CASSRGITEAFF
>.|TRBV18|.|TRBJ1-3
TGTGCCAGCTCACCTCTACAGACAACCGGCTCTGGAAACACCATATATTTT
CASSPLQTTGSGNTIYF
>.|TRBV7-9|.|TRBJ2-1
TGTGCCAGCAGCGTGCGCGGTAGCTCCTACAATGAGCAGTTCTTC
CASSVRGSSYNEQFF
>TRBD1|TRBV5-5|.|TRBJ1-4
TGTGCCAGCAGCTTAAAGTTAGCGGGACAGGGGGCGGCTAATGAAAAACTGTTTTTT
CASSLKLAGQGAANEKLFF
>.|TRBV7-2|once|TRBJ1-2
TGTGCCAGCAGCTTTCTCCAGGCTACCAACTATGGCTACACCTTC
CASSFLQATNYGYTF
>TRBD1|TRBV6-5|.|TRBJ2-3
TGTGCCAGCAGCGCCGACAGGGTAGTAGATACGCAGTATTTT
CASSADRVVDTQYF
>.|TRBV5-1|.|TRBJ1-3
TGCGCCAGCAGCCCTCAGGTGAACTCTGGAAACACCATATATTTT
CASSPQVNSGNTIYF
>TRBD2|TRBV5-1|.|TRBJ2-3
TGCGCCAGCCGACGAGGAACTAGCGGGGATAGCACAGATACGCAGTATTTT
CASRRGTSGDSTDTQYF
>.|TRBV27|.|TRBJ1-1
TGTGCCAGCAAGAGGCGAGAGAACACTGAAGCTTTCTTT
CASKRRENTEAFF
>.|TRBV12-2|.|TRBJ2-1
TGTGCAAGTCGCTTAAGAGCGATCACCTACAATGAGCAGTTCTTC
CASRLRAITYNEQFF
>TRBD2|TRBV10-2|few|TRBJ2-7
TGCGCCAGCAGTGCGTCGGGCTTAGCGGGAGTATACGAGCAGTACTTC
CASSASGLAGVYEQYF
>.|TRBV18|.|TRBJ1-5
TGTGCCAGCTCACGGGGGGATGGTCAGCCCCAGCATTTT
CASSRGDGQPQHF
>TRBD1|TRBV6-1|.|TRBJ1-4
TGTGCCAGCAGTGAAGGGCGACAGGGGAGCGAAAAACTGTTTTTT
CASSEGRQGSEKLFF
>.|TRBV4-2|.|TRBJ2-1
TGTGCCAGCAGCCAAGATGTACGGTCTCGAGGCAATGAGCAGTTCTTC
CASSQDVRSRGNEQFF
>TRBD2|TRBV5-6|.|TRBJ2-7
TGTGCCAGCGGGCGGGGACTAGGCGAGCAGTACTTC
CASGRGLGEQYF
>.|TRBV27|.|TRBJ2-7
TGTGCCAGCAGTTTCTTAGCAGCCCGATCTATATACGAGCAGTACTTC
CASSFLAARSIYEQYF
>.|TRBV18|.|TRBJ2-3
TGTGCCAGCTCACCAAGGCAGGGAATCGCAGATACGCAGTATTTT
CASSPRQGIADTQYF
>.|TRBV7-9|.|TRBJ2-7
TGTGCCAGCAGCTTAGCGAAGGGGGTCCCCTCCGAGCAGTACTTC
CASSLAKGVPSEQYF
>.|TRBV3-1/TRBV3-2|.|TRBJ2-3
TGTGCCAGCAGCCGTTCGGAGAGCACAGATACGCAGTATTTT
CASSRSESTDTQYF
>.|TRBV19|.|TRBJ1-2
TGTGCCAGTAGTATCCCTAACAGGGCTGGCGGCTACACCTTC
CASSIPNRAGGYTF
>.|TRBV27|.|TRBJ1-1
TGTGCCAGCAGTTTAGGAACAGGGATGGGCACTGAAGCTTTCTTT
CASSLGTGMGTEAFF
>TRBD1|TRBV15|.|TRBJ2-1
TGTGCCACCAGCAGGACAGGGGGTGTCAATGAGCAGTTCTTC
CATSRTGGVNEQFF
>.|TRBV6-6|.|TRBJ2-3
TGTGCCAGCAGTTACTTACGGGATACGCAGTATTTT
CASSYLRDTQYF
>.|TRBV10-3|few|TRBJ1-5
TGTGCCATCAGTGAGTCTGGCGGTGACAATCAGCCCCAGCATTTT
CAISESGGDNQPQHF